Presented here are 5 T cell receptor beta chains from one specimen sequenced in a study of cytomegalovirus exposure and HLA in healthy donors. 13 Jbeta primers and 60 Vbeta primers were used for the PCR. The protocol was immunoSEQ multiplex PCR, while the TCRdb copy is restricted to in-frame clones and leaves out a portion. Of about 200,000 clones in the sample, roughly nine tenths are singletons; the top ten hold 1% to 1.4%. The sequencing sample was made of PBMCs. These receptors all stem from a boy aged 2-15 years in good health and CMV-seronegative.

The chain is built from TRBV2 and TRBJ2-4, with D perhaps TRBD2 (6 bases). The CDR3 consists of 16 residues. The germline V and J ends were trimmed by 4 bases and 5 bases, with 18 bases remaining between them. Germline assignment: CDR1 SNHLY and CDR2 FYNNEI. DNA of the CDR3: TGTGCCAGCAGTGTCCCGACTAGAGGACTGCAAAACATTCAGTACTTC. Protein sequence: CASSVPTRGLQNIQYF.

The J gene is TRBJ1-5, the V gene TRBV30, with D maybe TRBD1 (5 bases). Germline CDR1 is GTSNPN and CDR2 is SVGIG (reference sequence). V was clipped by 3 bases and J by 4 bases, with 7 bases between them. The CDR3 contains 12 residues. The CDR3 DNA sequence: TGTGCCTGGAGCTCAGGGAATCAGCCCCAGCATTTT. Residues: CAWSSGNQPQHF.

The V and J genes are TRBV7-9 and TRBJ1-1; D is undetermined. V shed 5 bases and J shed 11 bases, with 18 bases lying between them. The CDR3 extends over 13 amino acids. Germline V CDR1 and CDR2: SEHNR, FQNEAQ (reference sequence). This CDR3 is CASSPRPGRGAFF. Here the CDR3 DNA reads TGTGCCAGCAGCCCCCGTCCTGGGAGAGGGGCTTTCTTT.

This CDR3 is CASSSVYEQYF. For the CDR3, the DNA is TGCGCCAGCAGCTCTGTCTACGAGCAGTACTTC. The rearrangement uses TRBV5-1 and TRBJ2-7; D remains unclear. Germline V lookup: CDR1 SGHRS, CDR2 YFSETQ. The CDR3 spans 11 residues. V gave up 3 bases and J gave up 3 bases, with 4 bases separating them. Combining the CDR3 with reference TRBV5-1 and TRBJ2-7 gives the whole variable domain KAGVTQTPRYLIKTRGQQVTLSCSPISGHRSVSWYQQTPGQGLQFLFEYFSETQRNKGNFPGRFSGRQFSNSRSEMNVSTLELGDSALYLCASSSVYEQYFGPGTRLTVT.

The chain is built from TRBV19 and TRBJ1-1; D remains unclear. CDR1 and CDR2 (germline): LNHDA, SQIVND (reference sequence). This CDR3 is 13 amino acids long. Trimming pared 1 base from V and 8 bases from J, leaving 11 bases between. The CDR3 spells CASSIAAGAEAFF. CDR3 bases: TGTGCCAGTAGTATAGCTGCAGGCGCCGAAGCTTTCTTT.